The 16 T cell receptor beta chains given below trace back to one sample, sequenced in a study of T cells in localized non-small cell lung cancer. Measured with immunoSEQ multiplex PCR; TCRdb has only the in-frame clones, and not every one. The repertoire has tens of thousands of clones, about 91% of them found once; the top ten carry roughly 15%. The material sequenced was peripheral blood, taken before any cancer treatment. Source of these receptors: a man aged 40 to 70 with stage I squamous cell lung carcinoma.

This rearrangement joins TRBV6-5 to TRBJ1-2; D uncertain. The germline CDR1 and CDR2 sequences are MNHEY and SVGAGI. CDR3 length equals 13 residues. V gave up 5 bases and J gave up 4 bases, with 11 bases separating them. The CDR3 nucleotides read TGTGCCAGCAGTCCGCGGCCGCTCTATGGCTACACCTTC. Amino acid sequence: CASSPRPLYGYTF.

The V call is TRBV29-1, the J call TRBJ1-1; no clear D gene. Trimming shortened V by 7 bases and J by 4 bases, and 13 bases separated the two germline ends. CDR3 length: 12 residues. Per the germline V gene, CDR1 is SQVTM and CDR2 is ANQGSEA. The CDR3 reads CSGTKGRTEAFF. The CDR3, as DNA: TGCAGCGGTACAAAAGGACGCACTGAAGCTTTCTTT.

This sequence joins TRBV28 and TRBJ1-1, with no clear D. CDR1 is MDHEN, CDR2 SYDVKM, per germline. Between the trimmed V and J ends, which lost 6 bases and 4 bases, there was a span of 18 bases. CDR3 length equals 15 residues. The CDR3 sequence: CASRFSPDPATEAFF. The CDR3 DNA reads TGTGCCAGCAGATTCAGCCCCGACCCGGCCACTGAAGCTTTCTTT.

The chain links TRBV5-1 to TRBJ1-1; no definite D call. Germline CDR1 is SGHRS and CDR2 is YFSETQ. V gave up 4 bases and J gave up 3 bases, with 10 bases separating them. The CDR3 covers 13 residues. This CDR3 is CASSPPEDTEAFF. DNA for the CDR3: TGCGCCAGCAGCCCCCCGGAGGACACTGAAGCTTTCTTT.

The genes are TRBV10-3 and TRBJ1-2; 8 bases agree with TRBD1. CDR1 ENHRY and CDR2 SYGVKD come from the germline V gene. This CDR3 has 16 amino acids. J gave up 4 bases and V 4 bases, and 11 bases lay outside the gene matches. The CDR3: CAISGTGLFRSYGYTF. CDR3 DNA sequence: TGTGCCATCAGTGGGACAGGGTTATTTCGGTCCTATGGCTACACCTTC.

CDR3 DNA sequence: TGTGCCAGCAGCTTAGCTAATCGGGTAACAGGGGGAGGGCAGTACTTC. Translated, it gives CASSLANRVTGGGQYF. This chain uses TRBV7-2 with TRBJ2-7, with 8 bases identical to TRBD1. The germline V gene encodes CDR1 SGHTA and CDR2 FQGNSA. V was clipped by 0 bases and J by 9 bases; unmatched bases: 13. This CDR3 comprises 16 residues.

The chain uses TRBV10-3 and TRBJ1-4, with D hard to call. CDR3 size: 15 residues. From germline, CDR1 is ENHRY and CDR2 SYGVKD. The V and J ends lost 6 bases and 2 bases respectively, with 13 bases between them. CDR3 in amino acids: CAISSGLDTNEKLFF. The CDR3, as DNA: TGTGCCATCAGCTCCGGGCTGGATACTAATGAAAAACTGTTTTTT.

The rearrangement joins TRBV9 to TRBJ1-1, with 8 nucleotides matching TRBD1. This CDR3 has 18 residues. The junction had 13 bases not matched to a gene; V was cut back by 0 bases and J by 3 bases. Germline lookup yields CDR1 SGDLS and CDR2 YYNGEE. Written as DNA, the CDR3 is TGTGCCAGCAGCGTAGCTACGACAGGGGCGGGCTTGGACACTGAAGCTTTCTTT. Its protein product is CASSVATTGAGLDTEAFF.

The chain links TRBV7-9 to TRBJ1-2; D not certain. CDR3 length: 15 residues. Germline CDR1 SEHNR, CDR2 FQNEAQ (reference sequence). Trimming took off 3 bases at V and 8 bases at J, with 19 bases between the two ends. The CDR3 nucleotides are TGTGCCAGCAGCTTTACGCCAGGTTTACCAATAGGCTACACCTTC. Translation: CASSFTPGLPIGYTF.

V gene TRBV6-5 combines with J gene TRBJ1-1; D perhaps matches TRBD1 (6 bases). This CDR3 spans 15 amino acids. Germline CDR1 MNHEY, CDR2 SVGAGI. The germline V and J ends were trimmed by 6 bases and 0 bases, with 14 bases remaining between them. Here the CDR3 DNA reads TGTGCCAGCAGACCTTTGACAGGAATGAACACTGAAGCTTTCTTT. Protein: CASRPLTGMNTEAFF.

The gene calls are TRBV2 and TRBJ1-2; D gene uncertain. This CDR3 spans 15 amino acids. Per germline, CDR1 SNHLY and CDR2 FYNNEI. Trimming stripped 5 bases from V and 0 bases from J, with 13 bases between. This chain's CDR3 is CASSLGRGANYGYTF. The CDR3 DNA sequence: TGTGCCAGCAGTCTTGGACGGGGAGCTAACTATGGCTACACCTTC. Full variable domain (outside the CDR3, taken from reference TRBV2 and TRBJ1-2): EPEVTQTPSHQVTQMGQEVILRCVPISNHLYFYWYRQILGQKVEFLVSFYNNEISEKSEIFDDQFSVERPDGSNFTLKIRSTKLEDSAMYFCASSLGRGANYGYTFGSGTRLTVV.

Here the CDR3 reads CASSVGGRGGEQYF. The CDR3 DNA follows: TGTGCCAGCAGCGTAGGGGGTAGAGGAGGCGAGCAGTACTTC. This chain uses TRBV9 with TRBJ2-7; maybe TRBD2 (5 bases). The V gene's germline CDR1 is SGDLS and CDR2 YYNGEE. V shed 0 bases and J shed 6 bases, with 13 bases lying between them. The length of the CDR3 is 14 residues.

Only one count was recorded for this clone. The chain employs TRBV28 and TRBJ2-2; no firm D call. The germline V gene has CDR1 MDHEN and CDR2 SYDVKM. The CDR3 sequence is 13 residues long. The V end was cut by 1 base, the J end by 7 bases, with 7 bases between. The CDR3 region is CASSLSMVGELFF. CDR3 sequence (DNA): TGTGCCAGCAGTTTATCGATGGTCGGGGAGCTGTTTTTT.

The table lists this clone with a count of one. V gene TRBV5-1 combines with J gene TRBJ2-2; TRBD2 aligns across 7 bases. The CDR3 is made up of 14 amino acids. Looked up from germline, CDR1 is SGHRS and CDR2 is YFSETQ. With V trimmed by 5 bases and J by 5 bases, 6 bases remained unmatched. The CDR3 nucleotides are TGCGCCAGCAGTGGGCAGGGAGGGACCGGGGAGCTGTTTTTT. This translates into CASSGQGGTGELFF.

The CDR3 is CASSYSAYRNTEAFF. The CDR3 DNA reads TGTGCCAGCAGTTACTCAGCCTACAGGAACACTGAAGCTTTCTTT. This chain links TRBV6-5 with TRBJ1-1; D unresolved. The CDR3 contains 15 residues. The germline V gene has CDR1 MNHEY and CDR2 SVGAGI. V lost 0 bases to trimming and J lost 1 base, with 9 bases between them.

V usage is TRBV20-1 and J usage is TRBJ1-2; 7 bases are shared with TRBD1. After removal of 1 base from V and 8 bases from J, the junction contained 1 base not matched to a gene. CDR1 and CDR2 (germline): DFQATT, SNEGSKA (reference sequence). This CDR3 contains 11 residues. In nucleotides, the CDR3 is TGCAGTGCTAGAGTGGGACAGGGCTACACCTTC. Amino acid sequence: CSARVGQGYTF.